This T cell receptor beta chain was identified during a study of memory CD8 T cells in hepatitis C reinfection. The overall study: A couple of donors resolved primary infection, then developed chronic reinfection. A positive HCV RNA test after two negatives ≥60 days apart defined reinfection. Two further double resolvers recognized NS5B-2841. Late or post reinfection samples were taken 12 to 24 weeks after detection.

As for time point: late/post reinfection, 12 to 24 weeks after detection. The sorted cells went straight to TCR sequencing with no prior in vitro expansion. The protocol was immunoSEQ multiplex PCR, while the TCRdb copy is restricted to in-frame clones and leaves out a portion. The sample carries hundreds of clones, 60% to 65% recorded once. CDR3 length: 15 amino acids. Germline CDR1 reads KGHSH; CDR2 reads LQKENI. This clone was seen only once. The origin of this receptor is a man aged 50 to 60 with hepatitis C virus infection. The chain combines TRBV18 with TRBJ2-5, with D possibly matching TRBD2 (5 bases). Judging by the DNA end, TRBJ2-7 fits better; the J call may be wrong. The sample consisted of HCV tetramer-positive CD8+ T cells sorted from blood. Here the CDR3 DNA reads TGTGCCAGCTCACCACCGAGGGAAGCCTACTACGAGCAGTACTTC. It codes for CASSPPREAYYEQYF.